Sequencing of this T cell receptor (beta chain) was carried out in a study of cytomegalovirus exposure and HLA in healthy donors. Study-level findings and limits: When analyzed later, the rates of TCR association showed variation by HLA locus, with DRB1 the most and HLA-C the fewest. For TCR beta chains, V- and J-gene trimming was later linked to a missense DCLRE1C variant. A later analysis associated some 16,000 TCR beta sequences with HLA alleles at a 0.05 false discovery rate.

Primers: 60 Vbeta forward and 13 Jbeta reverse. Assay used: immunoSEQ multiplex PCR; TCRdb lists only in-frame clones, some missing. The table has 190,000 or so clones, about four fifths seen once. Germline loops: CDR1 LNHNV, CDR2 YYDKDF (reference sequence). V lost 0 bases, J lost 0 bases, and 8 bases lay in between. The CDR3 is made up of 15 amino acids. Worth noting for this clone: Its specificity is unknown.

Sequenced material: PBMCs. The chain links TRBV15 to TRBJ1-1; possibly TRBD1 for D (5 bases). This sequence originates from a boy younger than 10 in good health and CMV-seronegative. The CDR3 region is CATSRDKGLNTEAFF. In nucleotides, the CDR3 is TGTGCCACCAGCAGAGACAAGGGGCTGAACACTGAAGCTTTCTTT.